The rows below give T cell receptor beta chains drawn from one sample of a study of cytomegalovirus exposure and HLA in healthy donors. Some clones are missing from TCRdb's copy, which holds only in-frame ones; the method was immunoSEQ multiplex PCR. The sample consists of 150,000 to 200,000 clones, 84% of them appearing once. Sequenced input: PBMCs. The receptors derive from a girl between 10 and 17 years old in good health and CMV-seropositive. CDR3s include the opening cysteine and the closing phenylalanine or tryptophan. The order of the fields is clone size, J gene, V gene, D gene, CDR3 protein, CDR3 DNA. The D gene is left open where the match is weak. Expanded clones are given a class, and other clones once, few, many or no size at all.

abundance: -
j_gene: TRBJ1-2
v_gene: TRBV7-9
d_gene: -
CDR3aa: CASSPMGGVGYTF
CDR3nt: TGTGCCAGCAGCCCTATGGGAGGGGTGGGCTACACCTTC

abundance: -
j_gene: TRBJ2-2
v_gene: TRBV4-1
d_gene: -
CDR3aa: CASSQPFRGFGELFF
CDR3nt: TGCGCCAGCAGCCAACCTTTCCGGGGTTTCGGGGAGCTGTTTTTT

abundance: -
j_gene: TRBJ1-3
v_gene: TRBV7-2
d_gene: -
CDR3aa: CASSGQPSGNTIYF
CDR3nt: TGTGCCAGCAGCGGACAGCCCTCTGGAAACACCATATATTTT

abundance: few
j_gene: TRBJ2-7
v_gene: TRBV6-1
d_gene: TRBD2
CDR3aa: CASSEGGGRYEQYF
CDR3nt: TGTGCCAGCAGTGAAGGGGGGGGACGCTACGAGCAGTACTTC

abundance: -
j_gene: TRBJ1-6
v_gene: TRBV5-1
d_gene: TRBD1
CDR3aa: CASSRGQAGSPLHF
CDR3nt: TGCGCCAGCAGCCGAGGACAGGCAGGATCGCCCCTCCACTTT

abundance: -
j_gene: TRBJ1-1
v_gene: TRBV30
d_gene: TRBD1
CDR3aa: CAWEDRGPTEAFF
CDR3nt: TGTGCCTGGGAGGACAGGGGGCCTACTGAAGCTTTCTTT

abundance: -
j_gene: TRBJ2-1
v_gene: TRBV7-8
d_gene: -
CDR3aa: CASTGLRANNEQFF
CDR3nt: TGTGCCAGCACCGGTTTGCGGGCGAACAATGAGCAGTTCTTC

abundance: -
j_gene: TRBJ1-1
v_gene: TRBV18
d_gene: -
CDR3aa: CASSPKISPYDTEAFF
CDR3nt: TGTGCCAGCTCACCAAAAATCTCTCCGTATGACACTGAAGCTTTCTTT

abundance: once
j_gene: TRBJ1-1
v_gene: TRBV20-1
d_gene: TRBD1
CDR3aa: CSATDRAEAFF
CDR3nt: TGCAGTGCTACGGACAGGGCTGAAGCTTTCTTT

abundance: -
j_gene: TRBJ1-6
v_gene: TRBV7-9
d_gene: TRBD1
CDR3aa: CASSLATGTGVTNSPLHF
CDR3nt: TGTGCCAGCAGCTTAGCCACCGGGACAGGCGTTACCAATTCACCCCTCCACTTT

abundance: -
j_gene: TRBJ1-1
v_gene: TRBV6-1
d_gene: -
CDR3aa: CASSEAVESTEAFF
CDR3nt: TGTGCCAGCAGTGAAGCGGTCGAGAGCACTGAAGCTTTCTTT

abundance: -
j_gene: TRBJ2-7
v_gene: TRBV5-1
d_gene: TRBD1
CDR3aa: CASSLPGQGYEQYF
CDR3nt: TGCGCCAGCAGCTTACCGGGACAGGGCTACGAGCAGTACTTC

abundance: -
j_gene: TRBJ1-6
v_gene: TRBV6-4
d_gene: -
CDR3aa: CASSDSIGNSPLHF
CDR3nt: TGTGCCAGCAGTGACTCGATCGGGAATTCACCCCTCCACTTT

abundance: -
j_gene: TRBJ1-1
v_gene: TRBV7-2
d_gene: TRBD1
CDR3aa: CASSLEGTGAVNTEAFF
CDR3nt: TGTGCCAGCAGCTTAGAGGGGACAGGGGCGGTGAACACTGAAGCTTTCTTT

abundance: -
j_gene: TRBJ1-1
v_gene: TRBV6-1
d_gene: -
CDR3aa: CASSLEPREAFF
CDR3nt: TGTGCCAGCAGTCTGGAACCAAGGGAGGCTTTCTTT

abundance: -
j_gene: TRBJ1-2
v_gene: TRBV5-1
d_gene: -
CDR3aa: CASSLAGGYGYTF
CDR3nt: TGCGCCAGCAGCTTGGCGGGGGGCTATGGCTACACCTTC

abundance: -
j_gene: TRBJ2-5
v_gene: TRBV5-1
d_gene: TRBD2
CDR3aa: CASSLGGTSGGGETQYF
CDR3nt: TGCGCCAGCAGCTTGGGCGGGACTAGCGGGGGAGGCGAGACCCAGTACTTC

abundance: -
j_gene: TRBJ2-5
v_gene: TRBV2
d_gene: TRBD1
CDR3aa: CASRGTGVGETQYF
CDR3nt: TGTGCCAGCAGGGGGACAGGGGTCGGGGAGACCCAGTACTTC

abundance: -
j_gene: TRBJ1-5
v_gene: TRBV6-6
d_gene: -
CDR3aa: CASSGGKGQPQHF
CDR3nt: TGTGCCAGCTCCGGGGGAAAAGGACAGCCCCAGCATTTT

abundance: -
j_gene: TRBJ2-6
v_gene: TRBV6-4
d_gene: -
CDR3aa: CASSDSNSAGANVLTF
CDR3nt: TGTGCCAGCAGTGACTCGAATAGTGCTGGGGCCAACGTCCTGACTTTC

abundance: -
j_gene: TRBJ2-7
v_gene: TRBV11-2
d_gene: -
CDR3aa: CASSSGGTGAYEQYF
CDR3nt: TGTGCCAGCAGCTCTGGGGGGACGGGAGCCTACGAGCAGTACTTC

abundance: -
j_gene: TRBJ1-3
v_gene: TRBV5-3
d_gene: -
CDR3aa: CATGRDALSGNTIYF
CDR3nt: TGTGCCACTGGGAGGGATGCACTCTCTGGAAACACCATATATTTT

abundance: -
j_gene: TRBJ2-7
v_gene: TRBV9
d_gene: -
CDR3aa: CASSVGGTNYEQYF
CDR3nt: TGTGCCAGCAGCGTAGGAGGTACCAACTACGAGCAGTACTTC

abundance: few
j_gene: TRBJ2-3
v_gene: TRBV6-6
d_gene: TRBD2
CDR3aa: CASSYRTSGDTQYF
CDR3nt: TGTGCCAGCAGTTACCGGACTAGCGGGGATACGCAGTATTTT

abundance: -
j_gene: TRBJ2-7
v_gene: TRBV10-1
d_gene: -
CDR3aa: CASSESGAGPYEQYF
CDR3nt: TGCGCCAGCAGTGAGTCAGGGGCCGGACCCTACGAGCAGTACTTC

abundance: few
j_gene: TRBJ2-7
v_gene: TRBV19
d_gene: -
CDR3aa: CASSIGQSYEQYF
CDR3nt: TGTGCCAGTAGTATAGGACAGAGCTACGAGCAGTACTTC

abundance: -
j_gene: TRBJ1-1
v_gene: TRBV7-2
d_gene: -
CDR3aa: CASSVGLVPLEAFF
CDR3nt: TGTGCCAGCAGCGTGGGACTTGTGCCGCTTGAAGCTTTCTTT

abundance: -
j_gene: TRBJ2-7
v_gene: TRBV30
d_gene: -
CDR3aa: CAWDSRYEQYF
CDR3nt: TGTGCCTGGGACAGCCGGTACGAGCAGTACTTC

abundance: -
j_gene: TRBJ1-5
v_gene: TRBV7-9
d_gene: TRBD1
CDR3aa: CASSHGQGGGYGQPQHF
CDR3nt: TGTGCCAGCAGCCACGGACAGGGAGGTGGGTACGGTCAGCCCCAGCATTTT

abundance: -
j_gene: TRBJ1-6
v_gene: TRBV27
d_gene: -
CDR3aa: CASSPGRGITSPLHF
CDR3nt: TGTGCCAGCAGTCCCGGTCGGGGGATAACCTCACCCCTCCACTTT

abundance: once
j_gene: TRBJ1-2
v_gene: TRBV7-9
d_gene: TRBD1
CDR3aa: CASSSPYPLTLWGQDGYTF
CDR3nt: TGTGCCAGCAGCTCGCCCTACCCACTGACATTGTGGGGACAGGATGGCTACACCTTC

abundance: -
j_gene: TRBJ2-6
v_gene: TRBV12-5
d_gene: TRBD2
CDR3aa: CASIRGDSGANVLTF
CDR3nt: TGTGCTTCCATCCGGGGGGACTCTGGGGCCAACGTCCTGACTTTC

abundance: -
j_gene: TRBJ1-4
v_gene: TRBV15
d_gene: TRBD1
CDR3aa: CATSREQGVEKLFF
CDR3nt: TGTGCCACCAGCAGAGAACAGGGGGTTGAAAAACTGTTTTTT

abundance: -
j_gene: TRBJ2-3
v_gene: TRBV6-5
d_gene: -
CDR3aa: CASSYHHRSSTDTQYF
CDR3nt: TGTGCCAGCAGTTACCATCACAGGAGTAGCACAGATACGCAGTATTTT

abundance: many
j_gene: TRBJ1-6
v_gene: TRBV23-1
d_gene: -
CDR3aa: CASSHRTPYNSPLHF
CDR3nt: TGCGCCAGCAGTCATAGGACTCCCTATAATTCACCCCTCCACTTT

abundance: -
j_gene: TRBJ1-5
v_gene: TRBV15
d_gene: -
CDR3aa: CASSILGLEFRGINQPQHF
CDR3nt: TGTGCCAGCAGCATCTTGGGGTTGGAGTTCAGGGGTATCAATCAGCCCCAGCATTTT

abundance: -
j_gene: TRBJ2-4
v_gene: TRBV19
d_gene: TRBD1
CDR3aa: CASSSPWDRGGKNIQYF
CDR3nt: TGTGCCAGTAGTAGTCCCTGGGACAGGGGAGGCAAAAACATTCAGTACTTC

abundance: -
j_gene: TRBJ1-4
v_gene: TRBV11-2
d_gene: -
CDR3aa: CASSPSGSTNEKLFF
CDR3nt: TGTGCCAGCAGCCCCTCGGGGAGCACTAATGAAAAACTGTTTTTT

abundance: -
j_gene: TRBJ1-5
v_gene: TRBV7-8
d_gene: TRBD1
CDR3aa: CASSVGQGAHQPQHF
CDR3nt: TGTGCCAGCAGCGTTGGACAGGGCGCTCATCAGCCCCAGCATTTT

abundance: -
j_gene: TRBJ2-7
v_gene: TRBV4-2
d_gene: TRBD1
CDR3aa: CASSLRTGTGDYEQYF
CDR3nt: TGTGCCAGCAGTCTAAGGACCGGGACAGGGGACTACGAGCAGTACTTC

abundance: few
j_gene: TRBJ2-2
v_gene: TRBV7-6
d_gene: -
CDR3aa: CASSLVQHLNTGELFF
CDR3nt: TGTGCCAGCAGCTTAGTACAACACCTTAACACCGGGGAGCTGTTTTTT

abundance: -
j_gene: TRBJ2-7
v_gene: TRBV9
d_gene: -
CDR3aa: CASSVAPLDMGYEQYF
CDR3nt: TGTGCCAGCAGCGTAGCCCCCCTCGACATGGGCTACGAGCAGTACTTC

abundance: -
j_gene: TRBJ2-3
v_gene: TRBV27
d_gene: -
CDR3aa: CASSRQATTDTQYF
CDR3nt: TGTGCCAGCTCTAGACAGGCGACCACAGATACGCAGTATTTT

abundance: -
j_gene: TRBJ1-6
v_gene: TRBV9
d_gene: -
CDR3aa: CASSVDLGHPNSPLHF
CDR3nt: TGTGCCAGCAGCGTAGACCTGGGACATCCTAATTCACCCCTCCACTTT

abundance: -
j_gene: TRBJ2-7
v_gene: TRBV2
d_gene: TRBD1
CDR3aa: CASRFGQGHYEQYF
CDR3nt: TGTGCCAGCAGGTTTGGACAGGGGCACTACGAGCAGTACTTC

abundance: few
j_gene: TRBJ2-3
v_gene: TRBV30
d_gene: -
CDR3aa: CARGRTDTQYF
CDR3nt: TGTGCGCGGGGCCGCACAGATACGCAGTATTTT

abundance: once
j_gene: TRBJ1-2
v_gene: TRBV19
d_gene: -
CDR3aa: CASSIDGQFNYGYTF
CDR3nt: TGTGCCAGTAGTATAGATGGACAGTTTAACTATGGCTACACCTTC

abundance: -
j_gene: TRBJ2-1
v_gene: TRBV12-5
d_gene: TRBD1
CDR3aa: CASGPGQGFNEQFF
CDR3nt: TGTGCTAGTGGTCCGGGACAGGGCTTCAATGAGCAGTTCTTC

abundance: -
j_gene: TRBJ2-7
v_gene: TRBV11-2
d_gene: -
CDR3aa: CASSVITGDYEQYF
CDR3nt: TGTGCCAGCAGCGTTATCACAGGAGACTACGAGCAGTACTTC

abundance: -
j_gene: TRBJ1-5
v_gene: TRBV27
d_gene: -
CDR3aa: CASSLGGDPGGQPQHF
CDR3nt: TGTGCCAGCAGTCTAGGGGGAGACCCTGGGGGTCAGCCCCAGCATTTT

abundance: -
j_gene: TRBJ1-2
v_gene: TRBV27
d_gene: -
CDR3aa: CASSLTPGFYGYTF
CDR3nt: TGTGCCAGCAGTTTAACTCCAGGGTTCTATGGCTACACCTTC

abundance: -
j_gene: TRBJ1-1
v_gene: TRBV5-6
d_gene: -
CDR3aa: CASSRGTSNTEAFF
CDR3nt: TGTGCCAGCAGCAGGGGGACGTCGAACACTGAAGCTTTCTTT

abundance: -
j_gene: TRBJ2-7
v_gene: TRBV7-2
d_gene: TRBD1
CDR3aa: CASSLGLGQGGNEQYF
CDR3nt: TGTGCCAGCAGCTTAGGTCTGGGACAGGGGGGAAACGAGCAGTACTTC

abundance: -
j_gene: TRBJ1-2
v_gene: TRBV7-9
d_gene: TRBD1
CDR3aa: CASSIDRGGDGYTF
CDR3nt: TGTGCCAGCAGCATCGACAGGGGCGGTGATGGCTACACCTTC

abundance: -
j_gene: TRBJ2-7
v_gene: TRBV6-5
d_gene: -
CDR3aa: CASSLGGGDYEQYF
CDR3nt: TGTGCCAGCAGTCTGGGTGGAGGGGACTACGAGCAGTACTTC